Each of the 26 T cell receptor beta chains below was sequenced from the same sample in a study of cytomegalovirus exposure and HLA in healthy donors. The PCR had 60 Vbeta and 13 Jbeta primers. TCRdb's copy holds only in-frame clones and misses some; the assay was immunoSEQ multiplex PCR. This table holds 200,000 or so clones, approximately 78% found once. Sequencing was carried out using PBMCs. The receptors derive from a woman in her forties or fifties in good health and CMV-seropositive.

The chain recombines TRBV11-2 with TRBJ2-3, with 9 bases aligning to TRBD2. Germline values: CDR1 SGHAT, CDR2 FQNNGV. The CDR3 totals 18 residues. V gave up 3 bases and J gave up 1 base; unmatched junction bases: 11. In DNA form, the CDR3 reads TGTGCCAGCAGCTTGTTAGCGGGAGTTATTCGTGGCACAGATACGCAGTATTTT. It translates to CASSLLAGVIRGTDTQYF. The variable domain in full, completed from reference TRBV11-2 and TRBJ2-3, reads EAGVAQSPRYKIIEKRQSVAFWCNPISGHATLYWYQQILGQGPKLLIQFQNNGVVDDSQLPKDRFSAERLKGVDSTLKIQPAKLEDSAVYLCASSLLAGVIRGTDTQYFGPGTRLTVL.

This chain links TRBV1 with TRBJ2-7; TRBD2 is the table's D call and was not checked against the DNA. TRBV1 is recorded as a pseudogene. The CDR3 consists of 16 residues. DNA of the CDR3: TGCACCAGCAGCCTCTTCGGACTAGCGGGATGCGACGAGCAGTACTTC. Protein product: CTSSLFGLAGCDEQYF.

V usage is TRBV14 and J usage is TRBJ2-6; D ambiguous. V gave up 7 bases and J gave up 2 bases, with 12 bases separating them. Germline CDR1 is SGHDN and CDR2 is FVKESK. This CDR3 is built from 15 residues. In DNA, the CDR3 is TGTGCCAGCACCCCGTCCTTCGCTGGGGCCAACGTCCTGACTTTC. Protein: CASTPSFAGANVLTF.

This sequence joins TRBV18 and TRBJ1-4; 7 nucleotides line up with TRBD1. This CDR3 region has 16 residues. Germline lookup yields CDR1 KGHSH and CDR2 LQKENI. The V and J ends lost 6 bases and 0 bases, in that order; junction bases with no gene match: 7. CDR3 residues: CASSRDSFATNEKLFF. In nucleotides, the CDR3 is TGTGCCAGCTCCAGGGACAGCTTTGCAACTAATGAAAAACTGTTTTTT. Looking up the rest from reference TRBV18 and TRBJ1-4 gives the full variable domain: NAGVMQNPRHLVRRRGQEARLRCSPMKGHSHVYWYRQLPEEGLKFMVYLQKENIIDESGMPKERFSAEFPKEGPSILRIQQVVRGDSAAYFCASSRDSFATNEKLFFGSGTQLSVL.

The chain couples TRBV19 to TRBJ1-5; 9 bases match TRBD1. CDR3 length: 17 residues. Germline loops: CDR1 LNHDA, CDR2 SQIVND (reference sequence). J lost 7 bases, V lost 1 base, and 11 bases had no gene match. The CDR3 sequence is CASSIAPGTGYGQPQHF. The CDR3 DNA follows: TGTGCCAGTAGTATAGCCCCCGGGACAGGGTATGGACAGCCCCAGCATTTT.

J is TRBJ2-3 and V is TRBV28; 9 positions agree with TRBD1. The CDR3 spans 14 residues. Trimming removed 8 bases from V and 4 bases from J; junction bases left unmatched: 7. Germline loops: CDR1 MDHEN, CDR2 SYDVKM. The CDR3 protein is CASFRRQGADTQYF. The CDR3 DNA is TGTGCCAGCTTCAGGCGACAGGGGGCAGATACGCAGTATTTT.

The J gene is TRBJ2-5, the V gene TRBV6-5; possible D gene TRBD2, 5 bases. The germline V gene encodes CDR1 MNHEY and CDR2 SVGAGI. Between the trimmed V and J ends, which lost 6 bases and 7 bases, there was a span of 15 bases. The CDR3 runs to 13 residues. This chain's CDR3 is CASSNVEEATQYF. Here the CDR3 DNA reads TGTGCCAGCAGCAACGTTGAGGAGGCGACCCAGTACTTC.

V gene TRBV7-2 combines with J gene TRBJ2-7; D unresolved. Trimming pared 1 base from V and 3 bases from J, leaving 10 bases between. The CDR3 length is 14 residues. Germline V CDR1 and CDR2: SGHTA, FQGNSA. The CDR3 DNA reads TGTGCCAGCAGCTTAGGCGGCGGCCACTACGAGCAGTACTTC. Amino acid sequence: CASSLGGGHYEQYF.

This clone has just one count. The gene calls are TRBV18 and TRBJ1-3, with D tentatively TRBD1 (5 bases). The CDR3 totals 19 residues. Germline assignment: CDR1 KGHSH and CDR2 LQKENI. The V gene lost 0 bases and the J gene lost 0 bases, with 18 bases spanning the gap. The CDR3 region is CASSPPSPTVLNSGNTIYF. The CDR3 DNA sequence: TGTGCCAGCTCACCACCAAGTCCGACAGTCCTCAACTCTGGAAACACCATATATTTT.

CDR3 in amino acids: CASSSSDRVTEKLFF. In nucleotides, the CDR3 is TGTGCCAGCAGCTCCTCGGACAGGGTTACTGAAAAACTGTTTTTT. The chain recombines TRBV7-9 with TRBJ1-4, with 8 bases identical to TRBD1. Germline lookup yields CDR1 SEHNR and CDR2 FQNEAQ (reference sequence). With V trimmed by 4 bases and J by 7 bases, 8 bases remained unmatched. The CDR3 has 15 residues.

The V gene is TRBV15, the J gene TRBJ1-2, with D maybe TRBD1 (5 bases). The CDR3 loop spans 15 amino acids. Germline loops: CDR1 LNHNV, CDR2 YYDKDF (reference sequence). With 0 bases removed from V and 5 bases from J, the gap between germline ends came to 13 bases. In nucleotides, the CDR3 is TGTGCCACCAGCAGAGATCAGGGCATAGGGTATGGCTACACCTTC. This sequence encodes CATSRDQGIGYGYTF. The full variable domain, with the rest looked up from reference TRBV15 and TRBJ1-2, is DAMVIQNPRYQVTQFGKPVTLSCSQTLNHNVMYWYQQKSSQAPKLLFHYYDKDFNNEADTPDNFQSRRPNTSFCFLDIRSPGLGDTAMYLCATSRDQGIGYGYTFGSGTRLTVV.

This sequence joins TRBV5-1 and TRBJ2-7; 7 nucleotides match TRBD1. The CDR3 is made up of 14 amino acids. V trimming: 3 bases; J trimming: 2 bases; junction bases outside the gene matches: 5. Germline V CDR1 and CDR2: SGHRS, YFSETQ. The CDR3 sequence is CASSWDSGPYEQYF. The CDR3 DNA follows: TGCGCCAGCAGCTGGGACAGCGGCCCCTACGAGCAGTACTTC. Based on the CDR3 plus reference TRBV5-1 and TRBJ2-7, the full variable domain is KAGVTQTPRYLIKTRGQQVTLSCSPISGHRSVSWYQQTPGQGLQFLFEYFSETQRNKGNFPGRFSGRQFSNSRSEMNVSTLELGDSALYLCASSWDSGPYEQYFGPGTRLTVT.

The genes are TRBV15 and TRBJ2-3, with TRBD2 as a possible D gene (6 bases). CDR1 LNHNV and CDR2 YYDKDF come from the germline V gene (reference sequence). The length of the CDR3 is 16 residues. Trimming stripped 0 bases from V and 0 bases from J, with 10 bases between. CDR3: CATSRDQGLSTDTQYF. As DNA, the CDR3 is TGTGCCACCAGCAGAGATCAGGGACTTAGCACAGATACGCAGTATTTT.

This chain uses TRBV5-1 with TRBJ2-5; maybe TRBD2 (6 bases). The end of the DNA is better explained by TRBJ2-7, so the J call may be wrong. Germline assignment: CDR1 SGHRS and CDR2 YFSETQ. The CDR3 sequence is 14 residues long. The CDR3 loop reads CASSLRGGSYEQYF. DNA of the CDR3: TGCGCCAGCAGCTTGAGGGGAGGCTCCTACGAGCAGTACTTC.

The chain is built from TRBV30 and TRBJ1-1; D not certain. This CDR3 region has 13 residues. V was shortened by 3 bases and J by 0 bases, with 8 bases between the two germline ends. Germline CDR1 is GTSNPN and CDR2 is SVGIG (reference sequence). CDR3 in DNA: TGTGCCTGGAGGGTAGCCTTGAACACTGAAGCTTTCTTT. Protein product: CAWRVALNTEAFF. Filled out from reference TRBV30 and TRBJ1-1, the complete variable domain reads SQTIHQWPATLVQPVGSPLSLECTVEGTSNPNLYWYRQAAGRGLQLLFYSVGIGQISSEVPQNLSASRPQDRQFILSSKKLLLSDSGFYLCAWRVALNTEAFFGQGTRLTVV.

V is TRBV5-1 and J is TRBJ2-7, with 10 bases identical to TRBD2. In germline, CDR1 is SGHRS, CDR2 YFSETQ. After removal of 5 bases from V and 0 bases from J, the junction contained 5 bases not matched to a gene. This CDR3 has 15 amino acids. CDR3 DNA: TGCGCCAGCAGTCCCGGGACTAGCGACTCCTACGAGCAGTACTTC. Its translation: CASSPGTSDSYEQYF.

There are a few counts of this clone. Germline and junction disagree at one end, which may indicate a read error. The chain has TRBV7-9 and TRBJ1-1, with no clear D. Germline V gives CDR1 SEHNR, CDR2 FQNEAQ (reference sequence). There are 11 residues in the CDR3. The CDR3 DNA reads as TGTTCCAGCAGCTTACAGATTGAAGCTTTCTTT. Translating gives CSSSLQIEAFF.

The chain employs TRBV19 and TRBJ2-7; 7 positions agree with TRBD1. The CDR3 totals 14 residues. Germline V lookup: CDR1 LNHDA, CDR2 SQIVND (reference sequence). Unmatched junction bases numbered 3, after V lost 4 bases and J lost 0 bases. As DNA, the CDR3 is TGTGCCAGTAGTACTGGACAGGACTCCTACGAGCAGTACTTC. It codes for CASSTGQDSYEQYF.

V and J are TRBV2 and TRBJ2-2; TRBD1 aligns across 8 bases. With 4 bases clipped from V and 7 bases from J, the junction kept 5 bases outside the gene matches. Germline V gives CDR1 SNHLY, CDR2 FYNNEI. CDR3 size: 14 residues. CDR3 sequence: CASSAQGGGGELFF. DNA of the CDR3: TGTGCCAGCAGTGCACAGGGGGGCGGCGGGGAGCTGTTTTTT.

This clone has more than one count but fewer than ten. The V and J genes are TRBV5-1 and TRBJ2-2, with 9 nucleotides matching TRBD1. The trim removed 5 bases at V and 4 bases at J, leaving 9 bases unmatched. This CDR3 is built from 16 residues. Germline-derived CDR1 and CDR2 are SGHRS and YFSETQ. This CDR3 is CASSLTGGVLTGELFF. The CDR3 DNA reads TGCGCCAGCAGTCTGACAGGGGGGGTCCTCACCGGGGAGCTGTTTTTT. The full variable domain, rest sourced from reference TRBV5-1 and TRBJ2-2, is KAGVTQTPRYLIKTRGQQVTLSCSPISGHRSVSWYQQTPGQGLQFLFEYFSETQRNKGNFPGRFSGRQFSNSRSEMNVSTLELGDSALYLCASSLTGGVLTGELFFGEGSRLTVL.

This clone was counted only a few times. The CDR3 loop reads CATSRLFSEGLYEQYF. The CDR3 region has the DNA TGTGCCACCAGCAGGCTCTTCTCGGAGGGCCTCTACGAGCAGTACTTC. This chain uses TRBV15 with TRBJ2-7, with D tentatively TRBD2 (6 bases). Trimming took 3 bases from V and 3 from J, leaving 18 bases between them. The CDR3 loop spans 16 amino acids. Per the germline V gene, CDR1 is LNHNV and CDR2 is YYDKDF (reference sequence).

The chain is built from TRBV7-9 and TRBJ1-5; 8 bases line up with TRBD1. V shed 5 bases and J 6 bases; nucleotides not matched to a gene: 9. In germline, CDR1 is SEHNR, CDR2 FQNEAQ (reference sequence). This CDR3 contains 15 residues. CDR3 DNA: TGTGCCAGCAGCCTCACAGGGGGTAAAGGTCAGCCCCAGCATTTT. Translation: CASSLTGGKGQPQHF.

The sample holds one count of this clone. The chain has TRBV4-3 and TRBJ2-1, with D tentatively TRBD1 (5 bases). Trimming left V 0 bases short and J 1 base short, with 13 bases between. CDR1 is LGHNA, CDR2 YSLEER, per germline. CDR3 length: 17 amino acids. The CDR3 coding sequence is TGCGCCAGCAGCCAAGACTATACGAGACAGTCCTACAATGAGCAGTTCTTC. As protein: CASSQDYTRQSYNEQFF.

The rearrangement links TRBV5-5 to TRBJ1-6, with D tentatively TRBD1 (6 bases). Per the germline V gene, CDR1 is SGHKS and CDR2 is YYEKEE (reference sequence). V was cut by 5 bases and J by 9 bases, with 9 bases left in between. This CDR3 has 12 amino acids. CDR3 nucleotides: TGTGCCAGCAGACAAGGGGGTTCACCCCTCCACTTT. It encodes CASRQGGSPLHF. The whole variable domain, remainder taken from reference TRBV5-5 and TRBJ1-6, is DAGVTQSPTHLIKTRGQQVTLRCSPISGHKSVSWYQQVLGQGPQFIFQYYEKEERGRGNFPDRFSARQFPNYSSELNVNALLLGDSALYLCASRQGGSPLHFGNGTRLTVT.

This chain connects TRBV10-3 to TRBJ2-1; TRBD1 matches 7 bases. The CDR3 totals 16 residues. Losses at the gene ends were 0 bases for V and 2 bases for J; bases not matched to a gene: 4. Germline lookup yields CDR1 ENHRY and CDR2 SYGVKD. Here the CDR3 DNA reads TGTGCCATCAGTGAGTCGCAGACAGGGACCTACAATGAGCAGTTCTTC. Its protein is CAISESQTGTYNEQFF.

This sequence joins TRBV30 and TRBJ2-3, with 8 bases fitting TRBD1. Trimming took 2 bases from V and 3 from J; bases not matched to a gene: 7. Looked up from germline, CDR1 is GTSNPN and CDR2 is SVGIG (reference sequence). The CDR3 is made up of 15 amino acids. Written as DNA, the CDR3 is TGTGCCTGGAGTCTAGGACAGGGAGCTACAGATACGCAGTATTTT. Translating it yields CAWSLGQGATDTQYF.